The clone carrying this T cell receptor beta chain was seen a few times. The antigen is unknown. In germline, CDR1 is SGDLS, CDR2 YYNGEE. The CDR3 has 13 residues. Trimming took off 4 bases at V and 4 bases at J, with 11 bases between the two ends. TCRdb reanalysed the 5' RACE reads using MiXCR and keeps one entry per CDR3 protein. The data contain 100,000 to 150,000 distinct CDR3 sequences, approximately 15% of them singletons. These data are taken from a study of T-cell memory formation after mild COVID-19. Study-level information: Clusters of TCRs were largely donor specific. Study findings and constraints: The authors did not confirm SARS-CoV-2 specificity of second-wave clones peaking day 37.

V gene TRBV9 combines with J gene TRBJ1-2; D gene unclear. The source of this sequence is a man between 18 and 29 years old who had mild COVID-19 (a few samples of this study predate the infection). Cell type and time point are not known. Sequenced input: PBMCs or a T cell subset sorted from them (not recorded which). The CDR3 DNA is TGTGCCAGCAGCTCCCAGAGTCTCTATGGCTACACCTTC. It codes for CASSSQSLYGYTF.